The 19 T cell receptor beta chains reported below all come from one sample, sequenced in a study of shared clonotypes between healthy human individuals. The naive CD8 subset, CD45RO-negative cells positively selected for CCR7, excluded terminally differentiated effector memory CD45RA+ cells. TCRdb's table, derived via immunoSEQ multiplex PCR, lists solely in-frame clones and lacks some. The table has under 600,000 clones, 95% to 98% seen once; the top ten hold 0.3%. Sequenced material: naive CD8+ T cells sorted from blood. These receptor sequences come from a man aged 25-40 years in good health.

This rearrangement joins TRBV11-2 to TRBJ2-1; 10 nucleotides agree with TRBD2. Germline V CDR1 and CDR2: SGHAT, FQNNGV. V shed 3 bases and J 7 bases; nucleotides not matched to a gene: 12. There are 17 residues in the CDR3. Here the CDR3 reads CASSFVAGGSNMNEQFF. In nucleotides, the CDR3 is TGTGCCAGCAGCTTTGTAGCGGGAGGCTCTAATATGAATGAGCAGTTCTTC.

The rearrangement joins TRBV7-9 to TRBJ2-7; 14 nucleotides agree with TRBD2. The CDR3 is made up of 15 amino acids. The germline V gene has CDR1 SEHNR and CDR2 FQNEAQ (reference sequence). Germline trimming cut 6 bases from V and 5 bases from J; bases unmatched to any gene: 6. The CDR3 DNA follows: TGTGCCAGCAGTTGGGGACTAGCGGGAGCCCACGAGCAGTACTTC. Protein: CASSWGLAGAHEQYF. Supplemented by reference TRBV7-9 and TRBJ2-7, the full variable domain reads DTGVSQNPRHKITKRGQNVTFRCDPISEHNRLYWYRQTLGQGPEFLTYFQNEAQLEKSRLLSDRFSAERPKGSFSTLEIQRTEQGDSAMYLCASSWGLAGAHEQYFGPGTRLTVT.

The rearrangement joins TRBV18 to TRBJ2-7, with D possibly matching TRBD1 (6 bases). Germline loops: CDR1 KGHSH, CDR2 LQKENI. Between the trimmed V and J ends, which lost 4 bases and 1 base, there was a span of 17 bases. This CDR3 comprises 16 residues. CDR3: CASSLGRTAASYEQYF. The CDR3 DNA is TGTGCCAGCTCACTCGGGCGGACAGCGGCATCCTACGAGCAGTACTTC.

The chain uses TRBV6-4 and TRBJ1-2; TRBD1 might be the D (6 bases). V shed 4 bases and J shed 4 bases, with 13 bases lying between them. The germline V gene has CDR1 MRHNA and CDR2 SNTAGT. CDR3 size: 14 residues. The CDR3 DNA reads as TGTGCCAGCAGTGTCTCACAGGGAGCCTATGGCTACACCTTC. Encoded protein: CASSVSQGAYGYTF.

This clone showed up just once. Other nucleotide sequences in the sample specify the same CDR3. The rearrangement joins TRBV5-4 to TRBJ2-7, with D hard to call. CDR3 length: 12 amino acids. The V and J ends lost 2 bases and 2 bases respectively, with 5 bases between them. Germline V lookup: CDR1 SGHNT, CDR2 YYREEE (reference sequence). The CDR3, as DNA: TGTGCCAGCAGCTTCGGTACCTACGAGCAGTACTTC. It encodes CASSFGTYEQYF.

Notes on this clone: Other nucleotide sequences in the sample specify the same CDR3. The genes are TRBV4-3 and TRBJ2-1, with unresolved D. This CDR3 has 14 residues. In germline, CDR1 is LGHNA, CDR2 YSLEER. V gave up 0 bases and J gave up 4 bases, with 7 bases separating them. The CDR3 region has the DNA TGCGCCAGCAGCCAAGATCGGCAGTACAATGAGCAGTTCTTC. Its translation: CASSQDRQYNEQFF.

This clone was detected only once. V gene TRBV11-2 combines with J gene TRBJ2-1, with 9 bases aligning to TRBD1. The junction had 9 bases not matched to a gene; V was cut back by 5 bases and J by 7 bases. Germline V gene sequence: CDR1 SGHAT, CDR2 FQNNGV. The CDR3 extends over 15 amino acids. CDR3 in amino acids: CASSRAWTGVNEQFF. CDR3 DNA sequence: TGTGCCAGCAGCCGCGCTTGGACAGGGGTGAATGAGCAGTTCTTC.

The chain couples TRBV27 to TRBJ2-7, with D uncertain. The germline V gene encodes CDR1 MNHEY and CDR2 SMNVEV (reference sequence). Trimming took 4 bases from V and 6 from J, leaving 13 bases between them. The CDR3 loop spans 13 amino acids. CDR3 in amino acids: CASSSPIGLEQYF. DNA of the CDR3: TGTGCCAGCAGTTCCCCAATAGGTCTCGAGCAGTACTTC.

CDR3: CASSQVLGYTGELFF. In DNA form, the CDR3 reads TGCGCCAGCAGCCAAGTCCTCGGGTACACCGGGGAGCTGTTTTTT. The genes are TRBV4-1 and TRBJ2-2; D is undetermined. V was trimmed by 1 base and J by 3 bases, leaving 9 bases between them. Germline values: CDR1 MGHRA, CDR2 YSYEKL. The CDR3 is 15 residues long.

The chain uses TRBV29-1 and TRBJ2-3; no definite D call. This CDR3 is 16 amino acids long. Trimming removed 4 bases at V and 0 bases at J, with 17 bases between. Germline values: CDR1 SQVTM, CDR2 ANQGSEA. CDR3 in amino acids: CSVVIRPTLSTDTQYF. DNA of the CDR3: TGCAGCGTTGTTATTAGACCTACCCTTAGCACAGATACGCAGTATTTT.

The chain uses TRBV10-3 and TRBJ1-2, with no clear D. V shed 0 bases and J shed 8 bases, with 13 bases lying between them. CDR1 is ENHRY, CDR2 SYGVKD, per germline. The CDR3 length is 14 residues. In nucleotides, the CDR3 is TGTGCCATCAGTGAGTCCCCCGGAAGCCGAGGCTACACCTTC. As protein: CAISESPGSRGYTF.

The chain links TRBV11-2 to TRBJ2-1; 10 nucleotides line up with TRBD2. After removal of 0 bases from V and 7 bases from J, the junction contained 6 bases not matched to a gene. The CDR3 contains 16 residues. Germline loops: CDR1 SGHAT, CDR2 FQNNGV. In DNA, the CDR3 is TGTGCCAGCAGCTTAGATAGCGGGGGGTCTCGGAATGAGCAGTTCTTC. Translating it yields CASSLDSGGSRNEQFF. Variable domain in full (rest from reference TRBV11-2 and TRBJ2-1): EAGVAQSPRYKIIEKRQSVAFWCNPISGHATLYWYQQILGQGPKLLIQFQNNGVVDDSQLPKDRFSAERLKGVDSTLKIQPAKLEDSAVYLCASSLDSGGSRNEQFFGPGTRLTVL.

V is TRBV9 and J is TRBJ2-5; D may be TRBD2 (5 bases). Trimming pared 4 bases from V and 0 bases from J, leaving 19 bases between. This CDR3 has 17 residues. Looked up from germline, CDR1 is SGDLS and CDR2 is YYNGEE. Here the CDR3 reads CASSPPAGLKDQETQYF. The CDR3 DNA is TGTGCCAGCAGCCCACCGGCGGGCCTCAAGGACCAAGAGACCCAGTACTTC.

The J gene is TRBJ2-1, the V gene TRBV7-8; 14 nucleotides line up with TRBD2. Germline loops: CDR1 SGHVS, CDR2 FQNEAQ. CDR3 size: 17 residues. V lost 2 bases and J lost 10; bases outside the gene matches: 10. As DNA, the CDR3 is TGTGCCAGCAGCTTAAGCGGCGGACTAGCGGGAGGCGACGAGCAGTTCTTC. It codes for CASSLSGGLAGGDEQFF. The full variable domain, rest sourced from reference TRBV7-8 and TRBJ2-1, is GAGVSQSPRYKVAKRGQDVALRCDPISGHVSLFWYQQALGQGPEFLTYFQNEAQLDKSGLPSDRFFAERPEGSVSTLKIQRTQQEDSAVYLCASSLSGGLAGGDEQFFGPGTRLTVL.

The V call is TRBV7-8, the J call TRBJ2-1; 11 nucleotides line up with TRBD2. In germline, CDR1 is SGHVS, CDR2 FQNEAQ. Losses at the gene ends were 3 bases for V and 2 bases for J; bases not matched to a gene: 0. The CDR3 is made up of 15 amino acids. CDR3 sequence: CASSFSGRAYNEQFF. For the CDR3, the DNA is TGTGCCAGCAGCTTTAGCGGGAGGGCCTACAATGAGCAGTTCTTC.

The CDR3 DNA reads TGTGCCAGCAGCCAGACTAGCGCTCAATCCTACGAGCAGTACTTC. It yields the protein CASSQTSAQSYEQYF. This chain links TRBV7-9 with TRBJ2-7, with 8 bases lining up with TRBD2. V dropped 5 bases and J dropped 1; count of bases not matched to a gene: 7. Germline CDR1 is SEHNR and CDR2 is FQNEAQ (reference sequence). This CDR3 comprises 15 residues. Full variable domain (outside the CDR3, taken from reference TRBV7-9 and TRBJ2-7): DTGVSQNPRHKITKRGQNVTFRCDPISEHNRLYWYRQTLGQGPEFLTYFQNEAQLEKSRLLSDRFSAERPKGSFSTLEIQRTEQGDSAMYLCASSQTSAQSYEQYFGPGTRLTVT.

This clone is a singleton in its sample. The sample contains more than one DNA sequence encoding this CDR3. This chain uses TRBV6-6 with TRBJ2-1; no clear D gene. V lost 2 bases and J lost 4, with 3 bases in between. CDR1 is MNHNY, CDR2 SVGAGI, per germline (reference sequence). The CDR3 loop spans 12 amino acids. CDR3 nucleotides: TGTGCCAGCAGTTACCTGTACAATGAGCAGTTCTTC. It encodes CASSYLYNEQFF.

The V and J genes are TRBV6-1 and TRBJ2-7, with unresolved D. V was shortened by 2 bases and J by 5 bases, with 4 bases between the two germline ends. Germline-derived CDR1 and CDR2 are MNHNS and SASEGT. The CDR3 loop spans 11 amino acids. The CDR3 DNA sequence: TGTGCCAGCAGTGAACTCCACGAGCAGTACTTC. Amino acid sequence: CASSELHEQYF.

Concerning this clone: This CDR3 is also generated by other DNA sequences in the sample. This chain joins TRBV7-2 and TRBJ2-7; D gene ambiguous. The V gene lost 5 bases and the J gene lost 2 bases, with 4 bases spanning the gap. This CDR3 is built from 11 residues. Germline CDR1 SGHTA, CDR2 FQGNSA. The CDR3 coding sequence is TGTGCCAGCAGCACGACCTACGAGCAGTACTTC. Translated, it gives CASSTTYEQYF.